Following are 28 T cell receptor beta chains from one sample sequenced in a study of blood T cells in healthy people across ages. The second PCR ran about 6 to 12 cycles with a sample-barcoded 5' primer and J-beta primers. Using its own MiXCR run on the 5' RACE reads, TCRdb lists one record per CDR3 protein. The repertoire holds 1.5 million to 1.9 million distinct CDR3 sequences, with approximately 43% as singletons. Sequenced: blood. The source of these receptors is a woman younger than 35 in good health.

This clonotype was counted ten times or more. This chain connects TRBV7-9 to TRBJ1-5; no clear D gene. The CDR3 runs to 14 residues. Germline values: CDR1 SEHNR, CDR2 FQNEAQ (reference sequence). V lost 2 bases to trimming and J lost 0 bases, with 5 bases between them. This CDR3 reads CASSLTGSNQPQHF. CDR3 bases: TGTGCCAGCAGCTTAACCGGTAGCAATCAGCCCCAGCATTTT.

The sample holds a few counts of this clonotype. The V gene is TRBV10-3, the J gene TRBJ2-7; either TRBD1 or TRBD2 may supply D (5 bases each). The CDR3 is 12 residues long. Germline CDR1 and CDR2: ENHRY and SYGVKD. V was clipped by 4 bases and J by 5 bases, with 9 bases between them. For the CDR3, the DNA is TGTGCCATCAGTGCCCGAGGGGACGAGCAGTACTTC. Encoded protein: CAISARGDEQYF.

This clonotype was recorded many times. The chain has TRBV5-1 and TRBJ2-3, with 12 positions matching TRBD2. The CDR3 consists of 16 residues. The ends lost 5 bases at V and 2 bases at J; junction bases unmatched: 6. Germline V CDR1 and CDR2: SGHRS, YFSETQ. The CDR3 sequence is CASSKGLAGSTDTQYF. CDR3 sequence (DNA): TGCGCCAGCAGTAAGGGACTAGCGGGCTCCACAGATACGCAGTATTTT. The full variable domain, with the rest looked up from reference TRBV5-1 and TRBJ2-3, is KAGVTQTPRYLIKTRGQQVTLSCSPISGHRSVSWYQQTPGQGLQFLFEYFSETQRNKGNFPGRFSGRQFSNSRSEMNVSTLELGDSALYLCASSKGLAGSTDTQYFGPGTRLTVL.

This clonotype was seen a few times. V usage is TRBV13 and J usage is TRBJ2-1; maybe TRBD2 (5 bases). V lost 1 base and J lost 9, with 10 bases in between. CDR3 length equals 13 residues. In germline, CDR1 is PRHDT, CDR2 FYEKMQ (reference sequence). The CDR3 region has the DNA TGTGCCAGCAGCTTAGAGGTGAGGGTTGAGCAGTTCTTC. Translated, it gives CASSLEVRVEQFF.

The chain carries TRBV20-1 and TRBJ1-1, with 8 bases matching TRBD1. Trimming removed 0 bases from V and 5 bases from J; junction bases left unmatched: 8. Per germline, CDR1 DFQATT and CDR2 SNEGSKA (reference sequence). CDR3 size: 15 residues. The CDR3 loop is CSAREPTGGETEAFF. The DNA for the CDR3 is TGCAGTGCTAGAGAACCCACAGGGGGGGAGACTGAAGCTTTCTTT.

The chain carries TRBV29-1 and TRBJ2-2; TRBD2 aligns across 8 bases. This CDR3 has 14 amino acids. V was pared by 2 bases and J by 6 bases, with 5 bases of the junction left unmatched. The germline CDR1 and CDR2 sequences are SQVTM and ANQGSEA. The CDR3 here is CSVESGRAAGELFF. In DNA, the CDR3 is TGCAGCGTTGAAAGCGGGAGAGCGGCCGGGGAGCTGTTTTTT.

The V and J genes are TRBV28 and TRBJ2-3; 7 nucleotides match TRBD2. Per the germline V gene, CDR1 is MDHEN and CDR2 is SYDVKM. Trimming at V came to 8 bases and at J to 4 bases, leaving 12 bases not matched to a gene. This CDR3 spans 15 amino acids. The CDR3 sequence is CASASRREWADTQYF. As DNA, the CDR3 is TGTGCCAGCGCATCGCGGCGGGAGTGGGCAGATACGCAGTATTTT. Based on the CDR3 plus reference TRBV28 and TRBJ2-3, the full variable domain is DVKVTQSSRYLVKRTGEKVFLECVQDMDHENMFWYRQDPGLGLRLIYFSYDVKMKEKGDIPEGYSVSREKKERFSLILESASTNQTSMYLCASASRREWADTQYFGPGTRLTVL.

The chain combines TRBV4-1 with TRBJ2-5, with D tentatively TRBD2 (6 bases). Trimming left V 4 bases short and J 1 base short, with 16 bases between. CDR1 and CDR2 (germline): MGHRA, YSYEKL. The CDR3 has 16 residues. Written as DNA, the CDR3 is TGCGCCAGCAGCCCCCGACTAGTGAAGAGCCAAGAGACCCAGTACTTC. Translated, it gives CASSPRLVKSQETQYF.

This clonotype was found a few times. This sequence joins TRBV27 and TRBJ1-1; D gene unclear. V gave up 4 bases and J gave up 1 base, with 13 bases separating them. Germline V gene data show CDR1 as MNHEY and CDR2 as SMNVEV (reference sequence). The CDR3 spans 15 residues. The CDR3 loop is CASSSFLGGNTEAFF. The CDR3 nucleotides read TGTGCCAGCAGTTCCTTCCTCGGAGGGAACACTGAAGCTTTCTTT.

This clonotype was seen more than once but under ten times. The chain combines TRBV6-5 with TRBJ1-1; weak D call: TRBD1 (5 bases). Trimming removed 4 bases from V and 6 bases from J, with 6 bases in between. The germline V gene encodes CDR1 MNHEY and CDR2 SVGAGI. The CDR3 loop spans 11 amino acids. DNA of the CDR3: TGTGCCAGCAGTTGGGGCTCTGAAGCTTTCTTT. Translating it yields CASSWGSEAFF.

J is TRBJ2-1 and V is TRBV20-1; D is uncertain. The CDR3 totals 13 residues. CDR1 is DFQATT and CDR2 is SNEGSKA in the germline V gene (reference sequence). Trimming cost V 5 bases and J 4 bases, with 12 bases left between them. CDR3 amino acids: CSASGARYNEQFF. Written as DNA, the CDR3 is TGCAGTGCTTCTGGCGCAAGATACAATGAGCAGTTCTTC.

This chain uses TRBV29-1 with TRBJ1-1; D remains unclear. Between the trimmed V and J ends, which lost 3 bases and 1 base, there was a span of 12 bases. The germline CDR1 and CDR2 sequences are SQVTM and ANQGSEA. The CDR3 has 14 amino acids. The CDR3 DNA reads as TGCAGCGTTGACAAGGGAAAACGGAACACTGAAGCTTTCTTT. Protein sequence: CSVDKGKRNTEAFF.

This chain joins TRBV20-1 and TRBJ2-3, with TRBD2 identical over 7 bases. The germline V gene has CDR1 DFQATT and CDR2 SNEGSKA (reference sequence). V shed 5 bases and J 6 bases; nucleotides not matched to a gene: 2. The CDR3 is made up of 11 amino acids. The CDR3 protein is CSAEAGDTQYF. The DNA for the CDR3 is TGCAGTGCTGAAGCGGGGGATACGCAGTATTTT.

V gene TRBV2 combines with J gene TRBJ2-3; D unclear. Trimming left V 4 bases short and J 5 bases short, with 13 bases between. Germline V gene lookup returns CDR1 SNHLY and CDR2 FYNNEI. This CDR3 spans 14 amino acids. Written as DNA, the CDR3 is TGTGCCAGCAGTGTTCCTAGTTCCCAAGATACGCAGTATTTT. This gives the protein CASSVPSSQDTQYF.

This chain links TRBV12-3 or TRBV12-4 with TRBJ1-5; maybe TRBD1 (5 bases). Trimming removed 6 bases at V and 5 bases at J, with 14 bases between. This CDR3 comprises 14 residues. DNA of the CDR3: TGTGCCAGCAGACCCGGGACGGTAGATCAGCCCCAGCATTTT. This codes for CASRPGTVDQPQHF.

In regard to this clonotype: Relative to the germline gene, one junction end is altered; a read error may explain this. The chain combines TRBV18 with TRBJ2-1; 10 bases are a match to TRBD2. CDR1 is KGHSH, CDR2 LQKENI, per germline. CDR3 size: 17 residues. This CDR3 reads CASSLQRRTSGNNEQFF. The CDR3 DNA is TGTGCTAGCTCACTTCAACGGAGAACTAGCGGGAACAATGAGCAGTTCTTC.

Notes on this clonotype: At one boundary the junction diverges from the germline segment, which might be a read error. The chain combines TRBV2 with TRBJ2-3, with D perhaps TRBD1 or TRBD2 (5 bases each). This CDR3 is built from 12 residues. Germline V gene lookup returns CDR1 SNHLY and CDR2 FYNNEI. In nucleotides, the CDR3 is TGTGCCTGCAGTAGGGACCGAGATACGCAGTATTTT. It yields the protein CACSRDRDTQYF.

The chain joins TRBV3-1 to TRBJ1-1; 9 bases map to TRBD1. CDR1 LGHDT and CDR2 YNNKEL come from the germline V gene (reference sequence). J gave up 1 base and V 4 bases, and 13 bases lay outside the gene matches. The CDR3 has 18 residues. The DNA of the CDR3 is TGTGCCAGCAGCCGAACTTCGCGACCGGGACAGGGGAACACTGAAGCTTTCTTT. It encodes CASSRTSRPGQGNTEAFF.

The rearrangement uses TRBV5-1 and TRBJ2-1; the match to TRBD1 covers 7 bases. The V segment lost 1 base and the J segment 7 bases; nucleotides outside the gene matches: 8. Germline CDR1 reads SGHRS; CDR2 reads YFSETQ. The CDR3 totals 15 residues. CDR3 sequence reads: CASSLIVGGTNEQFF. CDR3 nucleotide sequence: TGCGCCAGCAGCTTGATTGTAGGGGGCACGAATGAGCAGTTCTTC.

The V call is TRBV4-3, the J call TRBJ2-1; D is possibly TRBD2 (6 bases). Trimming cost V 4 bases and J 7 bases, with 20 bases left between them. The CDR3 length is 16 residues. CDR1 and CDR2 (germline): LGHNA, YSLEER. The CDR3 spells CASSLRREPSGNEQFF. In DNA form, the CDR3 reads TGCGCCAGCAGCCTCCGACGGGAGCCCAGTGGAAATGAGCAGTTCTTC.

This CDR3 reads CSTGGGSSYEQYF. Here the CDR3 DNA reads TGCAGCACCGGGGGTGGTTCCTCCTACGAGCAGTACTTC. The chain employs TRBV29-1 and TRBJ2-7; D might be TRBD2 (6 bases). Deletions cut 8 bases from V and 0 bases from J, with 14 bases between. Germline V gene data show CDR1 as SQVTM and CDR2 as ANQGSEA. The length of the CDR3 is 13 residues.

This clonotype was found a few times. This sequence joins TRBV7-3 and TRBJ2-3; D ambiguous. Germline CDR1 SGHTA, CDR2 FQGTGA. With 5 bases removed from V and 6 bases from J, the gap between germline ends came to 12 bases. The CDR3 is 13 residues long. This CDR3 is CASSDSKLDTQYF. CDR3 DNA: TGTGCCAGCAGCGACTCCAAGTTGGATACGCAGTATTTT.

The V and J genes are TRBV28 and TRBJ2-7; 8 bases map to TRBD1. This CDR3 is 13 amino acids long. CDR1 and CDR2 from the germline V gene are MDHEN and SYDVKM. The junction had 7 bases not matched to a gene; V was cut back by 10 bases and J by 2 bases. CDR3 sequence reads: CATRTGQTYEQYF. The CDR3 DNA sequence: TGTGCCACCAGGACAGGGCAAACCTACGAGCAGTACTTC.

This clonotype was observed a single time. This chain uses TRBV20-1 with TRBJ1-2; no reliable D call. Between the trimmed V and J ends, which lost 7 bases and 4 bases, there was a span of 16 bases. This CDR3 has 13 residues. The germline CDR1 and CDR2 sequences are DFQATT and SNEGSKA (reference sequence). DNA of the CDR3: TGCAGTGTCGCCGAGAGCCCGGTCTATGGCTACACCTTC. It specifies CSVAESPVYGYTF.

This clonotype appeared a few times. The chain has TRBV27 and TRBJ2-6, with a tentative D call TRBD1 (6 bases). Germline lookup yields CDR1 MNHEY and CDR2 SMNVEV (reference sequence). V lost 3 bases to trimming and J lost 0 bases, with 12 bases between them. The CDR3 runs 17 residues. The CDR3 nucleotides read TGTGCCAGCAGTTTCGCAGGGGCCCTCTCTGGGGCCAACGTCCTGACTTTC. Protein product: CASSFAGALSGANVLTF.

V usage is TRBV5-6 and J usage is TRBJ1-5; D ambiguous. Germline values: CDR1 SGHDT, CDR2 YYEEEE. The CDR3 is made up of 13 amino acids. V was trimmed by 0 bases and J by 7 bases, leaving 8 bases between them. CDR3 bases: TGTGCCAGCAGCTTGGCGGGGAGACAGCCCCAGCATTTT. Translation gives CASSLAGRQPQHF.

This chain joins TRBV11-2 and TRBJ1-2; the D is unclear. CDR3 size: 11 residues. Germline loops: CDR1 SGHAT, CDR2 FQNNGV. V gave up 4 bases and J gave up 8 bases, with 8 bases separating them. CDR3 in amino acids: CASSSDNGYTF. The DNA for the CDR3 is TGTGCCAGCAGCTCCGACAACGGCTACACCTTC.

V is TRBV7-2 and J is TRBJ2-2; a possible D gene is TRBD2 (5 bases). CDR3 length: 14 amino acids. Trimming removed 7 bases from V and 5 bases from J, with 14 bases in between. Germline CDR1 and CDR2: SGHTA and FQGNSA. The CDR3 DNA is TGTGCCAGCATGAGTAGTAGCGTGACCGGGGAGCTGTTTTTT. Translation gives CASMSSSVTGELFF.